The clone carrying this T cell receptor (beta chain) was seen repeatedly, ten times or more. What it binds is not known. RNA transcripts served as the template for amplifying TCR beta CDR3 regions. HTBI primers drove first-round RT-PCR of the TCR CDR3. TCRdb passed the multiplex PCR reads through MiXCR, listing each CDR3 protein once. The sample shows about 360,000 distinct CDR3 sequences, roughly 13% of them seen only once. The data were taken from a study of T cells in Graves' hyperthyroidism and ophthalmopathy. Findings of the study overall: The model predicted ophthalmopathy a median around six months before onset. Most clonotypes expanded in the thyroid (above 0.001) were also present in blood.

In making diagnoses, clinical symptoms, serum thyroxine and TRAb, thyroid ultrasound and orbital computed tomography were all used. Trimming took 0 bases from V and 5 from J; bases not matched to a gene: 7. The CDR3 runs to 17 residues. Germline CDR1 MNHNY, CDR2 SVGAGI (reference sequence). This clonotype originated in a woman between 18 and 29 years old with Graves' hyperthyroidism. Sequenced material: blood. This chain uses TRBV6-6 with TRBJ1-5; the match to TRBD1 covers 10 bases. The CDR3 sequence: CASSYSVRQGADQPQHF. The CDR3 region has the DNA TGTGCCAGCAGTTACTCTGTACGACAGGGGGCGGATCAGCCCCAGCATTTT.